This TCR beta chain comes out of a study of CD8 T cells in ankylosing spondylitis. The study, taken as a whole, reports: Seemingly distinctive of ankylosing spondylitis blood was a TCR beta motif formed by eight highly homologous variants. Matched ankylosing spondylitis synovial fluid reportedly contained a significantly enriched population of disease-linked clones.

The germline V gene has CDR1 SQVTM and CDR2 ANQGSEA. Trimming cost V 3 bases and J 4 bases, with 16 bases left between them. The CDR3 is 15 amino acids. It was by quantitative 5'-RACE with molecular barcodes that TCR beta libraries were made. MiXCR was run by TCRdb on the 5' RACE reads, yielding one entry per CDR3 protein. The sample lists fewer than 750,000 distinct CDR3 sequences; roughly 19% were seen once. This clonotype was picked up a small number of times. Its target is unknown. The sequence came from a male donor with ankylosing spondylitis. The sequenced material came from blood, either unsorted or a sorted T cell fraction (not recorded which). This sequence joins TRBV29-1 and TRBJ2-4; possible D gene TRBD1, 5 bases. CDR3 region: CSVEEGTGRKNIQYF. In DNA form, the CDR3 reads TGCAGCGTTGAGGAAGGAACAGGCCGGAAAAACATTCAGTACTTC.